A selection of T cell receptor beta chains follows, all from one sample in a study of response to subunit inactivated influenza vaccine. Via MiXCR, TCRdb re-called the RT-PCR reads, giving one row per CDR3 protein. The sample lists 500,000 to 600,000 distinct CDR3 sequences, 14% occurring once. Sequencing was performed on PBMCs from blood, taken roughly 13 days after vaccination. The receptor set was obtained from a man aged 50-60 years who received an inactivated influenza vaccine. The CDR3 runs from the conserved cysteine through the conserved F or W. A D gene is named only where the DNA matches it firmly. Clone size is not always given. Where it is, it says once, few, many or a class for expanded clones.

TRBV27	-	TRBJ2-5	-	TGTGCCAGCAGACCAGAAGAGGGAGAGACCCAGTACTTC	CASRPEEGETQYF
TRBV4-3	TRBD2	TRBJ2-7	few	TGCGCCAGCAGCCAAGATCTAGCGGTATACGAGCAGTACTTC	CASSQDLAVYEQYF
TRBV12-3/TRBV12-4	-	TRBJ2-2	few	TGTGCCAGCAGTTTAGATCAGGGGATTCGCGGCACCGGGGAGCTGTTTTTT	CASSLDQGIRGTGELFF
TRBV28	-	TRBJ2-2	many	TGTGCCAGCAGTTTGGTGCTGAACACCGGGGAGCTGTTTTTT	CASSLVLNTGELFF
TRBV6-6	TRBD1	TRBJ1-5	-	TGTGCCAGCCTCGGACAGGCAGGGGGCCCCCAGCATTTT	CASLGQAGGPQHF
TRBV7-9	-	TRBJ2-7	-	TGTGCCAGCAGCCCCGCGACTCAGGGGCTCTACGAGCAGTACTTC	CASSPATQGLYEQYF
TRBV5-1	TRBD1	TRBJ2-1	many	TGCGCCAGCAGCTTGGGGACAGGGGTTGAGCAGTTCTTC	CASSLGTGVEQFF
TRBV5-5	-	TRBJ2-7	few	TGTGCCAGCAGCTCTCTACCAGGACGCCGCGTCGAGCAGTACTTC	CASSSLPGRRVEQYF
TRBV4-3	TRBD2	TRBJ2-1	-	TGCGCCAGCAGCCAAGTGCGGGGGGATTGGGTGCAGTTCTTC	CASSQVRGDWVQFF
TRBV5-1	TRBD2	TRBJ2-1	-	TGCGCCAGCAGCTTGTGGGCTAGCGGGGGCAATGAGCAGTTCTTC	CASSLWASGGNEQFF
TRBV12-3/TRBV12-4	-	TRBJ1-4	once	TGTGCCAGCAGTGGGATGGTTGAAAAACTGTTTTTT	CASSGMVEKLFF
TRBV9	-	TRBJ2-3	few	TGTGCCAGCAGCGCATCGATCACAGATACGCAGTATTTT	CASSASITDTQYF
TRBV5-1	TRBD2	TRBJ2-1	few	TGCGCCAGCAGCTTGGTGCCCCCTAGCGGGGGGGCCGGTGAGCAGTTCTTC	CASSLVPPSGGAGEQFF
TRBV6-1	-	TRBJ2-7	-	TGTGCCAGCAGGCACAGGGTCGGAGCCTACGAGCAGTACTTC	CASRHRVGAYEQYF
TRBV7-2	TRBD2	TRBJ2-5	-	TGTGCCAGCAGCCTCCGGACTAGCGGGGGGAAGACCCAGTACTTC	CASSLRTSGGKTQYF
TRBV6-4	-	TRBJ2-2	-	TGTGCCAGCAGTGTGGAGGGCCTATCCGGGGAGCTGTTTTTT	CASSVEGLSGELFF
TRBV19	-	TRBJ1-5	-	TGTGCCAGTAGTATTCCGGGACCCTATCAGCCCCAGCATTTT	CASSIPGPYQPQHF
TRBV11-2	TRBD1	TRBJ1-6	many	TGTGCCAGCAGCTTATACGGGGTACAGGGGTTGTGGAATTCACCCCTCCACTTT	CASSLYGVQGLWNSPLHF
TRBV20-1	TRBD2	TRBJ2-1	few	TGCAGTGCTCGCCCCTCAAGCGGGACTAGCCCATATGAGCAGTTCTTC	CSARPSSGTSPYEQFF
TRBV28	-	TRBJ2-6	-	TGTGCCAGCAGGGGATGGTCGGCAGGGACTGGGGCCAACGTCCTGACTTTC	CASRGWSAGTGANVLTF
TRBV7-2	TRBD2	TRBJ2-3	-	TGTGCCAGCAGGAGGACCGGGGGGATAGATACGCAGTATTTT	CASRRTGGIDTQYF
TRBV4-3	TRBD1	TRBJ2-7	-	TGCGCCAGCAGCCATTCCAAGGGGGCATCGATCGAGCAGTACTTC	CASSHSKGASIEQYF
TRBV5-1	TRBD2	TRBJ2-3	-	TGCGCCAGCCGAGCGGGATCTAGCACAGATACGCAGTATTTT	CASRAGSSTDTQYF
TRBV18	-	TRBJ2-1	many	TGTGCCAGCTCACCACCAACACAGAGAAATGAGCAGTTCTTC	CASSPPTQRNEQFF